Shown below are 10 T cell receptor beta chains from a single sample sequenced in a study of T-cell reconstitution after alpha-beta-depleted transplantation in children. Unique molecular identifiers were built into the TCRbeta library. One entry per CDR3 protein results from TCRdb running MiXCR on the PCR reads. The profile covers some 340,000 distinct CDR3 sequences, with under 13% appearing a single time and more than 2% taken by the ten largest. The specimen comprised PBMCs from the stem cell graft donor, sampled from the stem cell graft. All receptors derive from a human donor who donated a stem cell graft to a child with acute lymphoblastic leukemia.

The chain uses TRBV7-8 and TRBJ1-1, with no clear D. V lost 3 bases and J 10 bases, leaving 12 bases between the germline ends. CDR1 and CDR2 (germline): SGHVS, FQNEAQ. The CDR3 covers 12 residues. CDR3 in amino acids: CASSLANTAAFF. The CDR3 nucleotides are TGTGCCAGCAGCTTGGCTAATACGGCAGCTTTCTTT.

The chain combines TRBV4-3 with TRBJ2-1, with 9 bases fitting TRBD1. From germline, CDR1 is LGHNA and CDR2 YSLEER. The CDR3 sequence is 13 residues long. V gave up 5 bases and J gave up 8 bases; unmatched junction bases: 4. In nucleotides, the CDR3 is TGCGCCAGCAGCGGCCGGACAGGGGATGAGCAGTTCTTC. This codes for CASSGRTGDEQFF.

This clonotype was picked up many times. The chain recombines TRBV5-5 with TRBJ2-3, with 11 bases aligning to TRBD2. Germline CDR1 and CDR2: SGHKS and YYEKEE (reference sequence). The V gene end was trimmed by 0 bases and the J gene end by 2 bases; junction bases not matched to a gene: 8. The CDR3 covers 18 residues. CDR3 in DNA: TGTGCCAGCAGCTTGGTCGCGACTAGCGGGACTCTCACAGATACGCAGTATTTT. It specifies CASSLVATSGTLTDTQYF.

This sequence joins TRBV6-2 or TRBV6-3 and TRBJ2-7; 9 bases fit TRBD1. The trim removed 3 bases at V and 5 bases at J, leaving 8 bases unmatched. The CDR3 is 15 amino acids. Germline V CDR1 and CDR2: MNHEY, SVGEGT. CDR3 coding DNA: TGTGCCAGCAGTTATCTAACAGGGGGCGTCGACGAGCAGTACTTC. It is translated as CASSYLTGGVDEQYF.

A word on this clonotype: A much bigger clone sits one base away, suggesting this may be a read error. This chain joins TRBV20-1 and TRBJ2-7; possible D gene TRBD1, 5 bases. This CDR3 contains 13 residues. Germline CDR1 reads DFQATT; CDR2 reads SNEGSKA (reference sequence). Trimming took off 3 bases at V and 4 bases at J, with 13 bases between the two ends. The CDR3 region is CSASITQGYEQYF. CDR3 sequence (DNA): TGCAGTGCTAGCATTACCCAGGGTTACGAGCAGTACTTC.

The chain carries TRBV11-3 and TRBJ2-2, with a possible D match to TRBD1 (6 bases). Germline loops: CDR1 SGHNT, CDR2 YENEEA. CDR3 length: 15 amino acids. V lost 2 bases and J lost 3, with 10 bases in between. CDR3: CASSLQGKDTGELFF. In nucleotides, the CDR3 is TGTGCCAGCAGCTTACAGGGGAAGGACACCGGGGAGCTGTTTTTT. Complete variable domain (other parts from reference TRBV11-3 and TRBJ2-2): EAGVVQSPRYKIIEKKQPVAFWCNPISGHNTLYWYLQNLGQGPELLIRYENEEAVDDSQLPKDRFSAERLKGVDSTLKIQPAELGDSAVYLCASSLQGKDTGELFFGEGSRLTVL.

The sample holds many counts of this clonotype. The DNA for the CDR3 is TGTGCCAGCAGTTTTGGGCAGCTGGGCTACGAGCAGTACTTC. As protein: CASSFGQLGYEQYF. The chain employs TRBV27 and TRBJ2-7; D is undetermined. The V end was cut by 3 bases, the J end by 3 bases, with 12 bases between. The CDR3 runs 14 residues. Germline CDR1 MNHEY, CDR2 SMNVEV (reference sequence).

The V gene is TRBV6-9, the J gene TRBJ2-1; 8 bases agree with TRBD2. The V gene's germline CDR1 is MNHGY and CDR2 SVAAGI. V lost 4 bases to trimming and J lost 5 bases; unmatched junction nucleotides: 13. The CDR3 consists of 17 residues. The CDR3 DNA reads TGTGCCAGCAGTTCCTACCAGGGGACTAGGGTAAACAATGAGCAGTTCTTC. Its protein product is CASSSYQGTRVNNEQFF.

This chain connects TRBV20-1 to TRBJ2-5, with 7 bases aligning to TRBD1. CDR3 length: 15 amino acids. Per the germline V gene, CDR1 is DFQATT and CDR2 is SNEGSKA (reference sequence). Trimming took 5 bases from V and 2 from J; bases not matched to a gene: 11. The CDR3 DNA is TGCAGTGCTGGGCCGATACAGGGGAGTCAAGAGACCCAGTACTTC. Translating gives CSAGPIQGSQETQYF.

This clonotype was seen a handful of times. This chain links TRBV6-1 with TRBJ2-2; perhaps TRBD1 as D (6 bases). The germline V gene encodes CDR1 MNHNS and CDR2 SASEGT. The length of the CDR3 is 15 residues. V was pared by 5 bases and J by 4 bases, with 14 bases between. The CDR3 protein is CASSPPTGRTGELFF. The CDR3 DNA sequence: TGTGCCAGCAGTCCACCTACAGGGCGCACCGGGGAGCTGTTTTTT.